In this sample, the clone carrying this T cell receptor beta chain turned up once. This specimen belongs to a study of PD-1 blockade in mismatch repair-deficient tumors. Generated by immunoSEQ multiplex PCR, the TCRdb table keeps only in-frame clones and is missing some. Of some 100,000 clones in the sample, roughly four fifths were seen once. The V gene's germline CDR1 is SGHDT and CDR2 YYEEEE. V lost 6 bases and J lost 5, with 18 bases in between. The CDR3 length is 14 residues. The origin of this receptor is an adult with mismatch repair-deficient cancer. This rearrangement joins TRBV5-6 to TRBJ2-7; D is possibly TRBD2 (6 bases). The specimen was peripheral blood, collected approximately 8 months after starting pembrolizumab. The DNA for the CDR3 is TGTGCCAGCACCCTAGGCGGGATTAGAGACGAGCAGTACTTC. Translating it yields CASTLGGIRDEQYF. Full variable domain (rest looked up from reference TRBV5-6 and TRBJ2-7): DAGVTQSPTHLIKTRGQQVTLRCSPKSGHDTVSWYQQALGQGPQFIFQYYEEEERQRGNFPDRFSGHQFPNYSSELNVNALLLGDSALYLCASTLGGIRDEQYFGPGTRLTVT.